The next 20 T cell receptor beta chains were all read from a single sample in a study of human T cells and chemical hapten exposure. Time point noted: patch test 1, 2 weeks after DPC sensitization. Indicated treatment: therapeutic diphenylcyclopropenone sensitization with weekly scalp DPC. TCRdb re-called the RACE reads through MiXCR, storing one row per CDR3 protein. Here the sample spans roughly 380,000 distinct CDR3 sequences, 4% to 5.5% being singletons. The sequences come from whole blood, collected in connection with sensitization to the hapten diphenylcyclopropenone (DPC). These receptors originate from a woman aged 50 to 65 with alopecia areata. Some clones in this sample may be carry-over from other donors' samples.

This clonotype has ten or more counts. A read error may account for a junction end that differs from germline. The chain is built from TRBV28 and TRBJ2-1; the D gene is possibly TRBD2 (6 bases). Looked up from germline, CDR1 is MDHEN and CDR2 is SYDVKM. This CDR3 has 13 residues. CDR3 sequence (DNA): TGCGCCAGCAGCTTGGGGGGTAGCAATGAGCAGTTCTTC. This sequence encodes CASSLGGSNEQFF.

The chain uses TRBV3-1 and TRBJ2-3; D might be TRBD1 (6 bases). Trimming shortened V by 1 base and J by 6 bases, and 14 bases separated the two germline ends. This CDR3 has 15 residues. Per the germline V gene, CDR1 is LGHDT and CDR2 is YNNKEL (reference sequence). CDR3 nucleotides: TGTGCCAGCAGCCAAGTCGGGACACCCTTGGATACGCAGTATTTT. Amino acids: CASSQVGTPLDTQYF.

This clonotype was observed a handful of times. The V call is TRBV6-5, the J call TRBJ2-1; the D is unclear. Germline lookup yields CDR1 MNHEY and CDR2 SVGAGI. V lost 4 bases, J lost 10 bases, and 8 bases lay in between. The CDR3 spans 11 residues. CDR3: CASSSSEEQFF. The CDR3 DNA sequence: TGTGCCAGCAGTTCTAGTGAAGAGCAGTTCTTC.

This clonotype was detected many times. This chain's CDR3 is CASSPVTGLRGYTF. The CDR3 coding sequence is TGTGCCAGCAGCCCCGTTACAGGGCTTCGTGGCTACACCTTC. The chain is built from TRBV12-3 or TRBV12-4 and TRBJ1-2; D is perhaps TRBD1 (6 bases). Between the trimmed V and J ends, which lost 6 bases and 7 bases, there was a span of 18 bases. CDR3 length: 14 amino acids.

The V gene is TRBV3-1, the J gene TRBJ1-1; D may be TRBD1 (6 bases). V lost 3 bases and J lost 0, with 11 bases in between. Germline CDR1 LGHDT, CDR2 YNNKEL (reference sequence). The CDR3 spans 15 residues. CDR3 residues: CASSHRTDLNTEAFF. CDR3 bases: TGTGCCAGCAGCCACCGGACAGACTTGAACACTGAAGCTTTCTTT.

The V and J genes are TRBV20-1 and TRBJ2-7; D remains ambiguous. Germline CDR1 reads DFQATT; CDR2 reads SNEGSKA (reference sequence). V was trimmed by 2 bases and J by 2 bases, leaving 16 bases between them. This CDR3 is built from 15 residues. The CDR3 is CSARRPGFIAYEQYF. As DNA, the CDR3 is TGCAGTGCTAGACGGCCTGGCTTTATCGCCTACGAGCAGTACTTC.

This clonotype was seen only a few times. This chain uses TRBV11-2 with TRBJ2-5; D might be TRBD2 (6 bases). Per the germline V gene, CDR1 is SGHAT and CDR2 is FQNNGV. Between the trimmed V and J ends, which lost 1 base and 1 base, there was a span of 13 bases. The length of the CDR3 is 16 residues. CDR3 amino acids: CASSLVSGSRQETQYF. The CDR3 DNA reads as TGTGCCAGCAGCTTAGTCTCCGGGAGTCGCCAAGAGACCCAGTACTTC.

This clonotype was seen more than once but under ten times. The V and J genes are TRBV5-6 and TRBJ1-1, with unresolved D. Germline V lookup: CDR1 SGHDT, CDR2 YYEEEE. The CDR3 has 13 amino acids. V gave up 0 bases and J gave up 6 bases, with 9 bases separating them. CDR3 sequence reads: CASSLGQSPEAFF. In DNA form, the CDR3 reads TGTGCCAGCAGCTTGGGGCAGAGCCCTGAAGCTTTCTTT. Together with reference TRBV5-6 and TRBJ1-1, the CDR3 gives the full variable domain: DAGVTQSPTHLIKTRGQQVTLRCSPKSGHDTVSWYQQALGQGPQFIFQYYEEEERQRGNFPDRFSGHQFPNYSSELNVNALLLGDSALYLCASSLGQSPEAFFGQGTRLTVV.

This clonotype was seen ten or more times. The V call is TRBV27, the J call TRBJ1-1, with D perhaps TRBD1 (5 bases). From germline, CDR1 is MNHEY and CDR2 SMNVEV (reference sequence). This CDR3 comprises 16 residues. Trimming left V 4 bases short and J 3 bases short, with 18 bases between. For the CDR3, the DNA is TGTGCCAGCAGTTCCCTTATTCGGGGGAGGGACACTGAAGCTTTCTTT. It yields the protein CASSSLIRGRDTEAFF.

V is TRBV20-1 and J is TRBJ1-5; D may be TRBD1 (6 bases). The V and J ends lost 3 bases and 3 bases respectively, with 18 bases between them. The CDR3 has 16 residues. Germline CDR1 and CDR2: DFQATT and SNEGSKA (reference sequence). The CDR3 region is CSASSTMQGFNQPQHF. The CDR3 DNA sequence: TGCAGTGCTAGCTCAACAATGCAGGGGTTCAATCAGCCCCAGCATTTT.

This clonotype has a count of ten or more. The rearrangement links TRBV6-2 or TRBV6-3 to TRBJ2-3, with D possibly called TRBD1 or TRBD2 (5 bases each). Trimming cost V 4 bases and J 2 bases, with 10 bases left between them. This CDR3 comprises 14 residues. Germline loops: CDR1 MNHEY, CDR2 SVGEGT. The CDR3: CASSSAGTTDTQYF. Written as DNA, the CDR3 is TGTGCCAGCAGTTCCGCCGGGACCACAGATACGCAGTATTTT.

The V and J genes are TRBV7-8 and TRBJ1-5; tentative D call: TRBD1 (6 bases). V shed 3 bases and J shed 9 bases, with 12 bases lying between them. Germline assignment: CDR1 SGHVS and CDR2 FQNEAQ. This CDR3 is 13 amino acids long. CDR3 loop: CASSFRGRRPQHF. In DNA form, the CDR3 reads TGTGCCAGCAGCTTCCGGGGGCGGCGGCCCCAGCATTTT.

This clonotype appeared a few times. The chain has TRBV12-3 or TRBV12-4 and TRBJ1-5, with a weak D call TRBD1 (5 bases). There are 15 residues in the CDR3. Trimming removed 5 bases at V and 0 bases at J, with 11 bases between. DNA of the CDR3: TGTGCCAGCAGTCCAGGGTTGGTTAGCAATCAGCCCCAGCATTTT. It codes for CASSPGLVSNQPQHF.

This clonotype was recorded at least ten times. The chain joins TRBV9 to TRBJ2-2, with TRBD1 matching 7 bases. Unmatched junction bases numbered 11, after V lost 4 bases and J lost 5 bases. The CDR3 is 16 amino acids. Germline V gene data show CDR1 as SGDLS and CDR2 as YYNGEE. CDR3 loop: CASSPLDRSGTGELFF. CDR3 nucleotide sequence: TGTGCCAGCAGCCCGCTGGACAGGAGTGGAACCGGGGAGCTGTTTTTT. Together with reference TRBV9 and TRBJ2-2, the CDR3 gives the full variable domain: DSGVTQTPKHLITATGQRVTLRCSPRSGDLSVYWYQQSLDQGLQFLIQYYNGEERAKGNILERFSAQQFPDLHSELNLSSLELGDSALYFCASSPLDRSGTGELFFGEGSRLTVL.

The sample holds many counts of this clonotype. The chain couples TRBV11-2 to TRBJ2-7, with D tentatively TRBD1 (6 bases). V was clipped by 5 bases and J by 6 bases, with 17 bases between them. CDR1 and CDR2 (germline): SGHAT, FQNNGV. This CDR3 is 14 amino acids long. Here the CDR3 DNA reads TGTGCCAGCAGCGTTGACAGGTCGCCTAGCGAGCAGTACTTC. This codes for CASSVDRSPSEQYF.

This clonotype has at least ten counts. The V and J genes are TRBV28 and TRBJ2-7, with a tentative D call TRBD1 (5 bases). Per germline, CDR1 MDHEN and CDR2 SYDVKM. The CDR3 spans 14 residues. Trimming shortened V by 4 bases and J by 2 bases, and 12 bases separated the two germline ends. The CDR3 spells CASSYGHIPYEQYF. As DNA, the CDR3 is TGTGCCAGCAGTTATGGACACATACCCTACGAGCAGTACTTC.

This clonotype was counted only a few times. The rearrangement uses TRBV7-2 and TRBJ2-1, with TRBD1 matching 8 bases. Germline lookup yields CDR1 SGHTA and CDR2 FQGNSA. After removal of 3 bases from V and 8 bases from J, the junction contained 6 bases not matched to a gene. CDR3 length: 14 amino acids. CDR3: CASSFQGAKDEQFF. Written as DNA, the CDR3 is TGTGCCAGCAGCTTTCAGGGGGCAAAGGATGAGCAGTTCTTC.

This clonotype occurred a few times. The gene calls are TRBV10-3 and TRBJ1-1; D is possibly TRBD1 (5 bases). Per germline, CDR1 ENHRY and CDR2 SYGVKD. V was shortened by 4 bases and J by 5 bases, with 11 bases between the two germline ends. The CDR3 spans 13 residues. The CDR3 is CAISGTGTTEAFF. The CDR3 coding sequence is TGTGCCATCAGTGGTACAGGTACTACTGAAGCTTTCTTT.

The V call is TRBV6-2 or TRBV6-3, the J call TRBJ1-5; no firm D call. The CDR3 loop spans 16 amino acids. V was trimmed by 6 bases and J by 3 bases, leaving 18 bases between them. Germline values: CDR1 MNHEY, CDR2 SVGEGT. The CDR3 region is CASSPAEGLSNQPQHF. The CDR3 bases are TGTGCCAGCAGCCCCGCCGAAGGACTTTCCAATCAGCCCCAGCATTTT.

The chain employs TRBV5-1 and TRBJ2-1, with TRBD1 matching 10 bases. Germline values: CDR1 SGHRS, CDR2 YFSETQ. With 4 bases clipped from V and 10 bases from J, the junction kept 5 bases outside the gene matches. This CDR3 comprises 13 residues. The CDR3 region has the DNA TGCGCCAGCAGCCCGGGACAGGGGAGCGAGCAGTTCTTC. Its protein is CASSPGQGSEQFF.